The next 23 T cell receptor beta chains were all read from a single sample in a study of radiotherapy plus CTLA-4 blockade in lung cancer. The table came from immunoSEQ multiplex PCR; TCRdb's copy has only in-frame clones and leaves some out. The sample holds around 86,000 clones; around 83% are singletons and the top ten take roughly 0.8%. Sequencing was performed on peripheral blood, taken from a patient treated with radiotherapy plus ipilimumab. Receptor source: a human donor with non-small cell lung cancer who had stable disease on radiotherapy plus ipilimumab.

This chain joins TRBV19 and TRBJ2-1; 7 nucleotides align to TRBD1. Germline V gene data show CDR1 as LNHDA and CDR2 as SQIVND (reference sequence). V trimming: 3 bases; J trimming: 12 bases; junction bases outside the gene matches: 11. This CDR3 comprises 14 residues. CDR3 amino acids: CASSIPNPGTAQFF. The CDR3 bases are TGTGCCAGTAGTATTCCCAACCCAGGGACAGCGCAGTTCTTC.

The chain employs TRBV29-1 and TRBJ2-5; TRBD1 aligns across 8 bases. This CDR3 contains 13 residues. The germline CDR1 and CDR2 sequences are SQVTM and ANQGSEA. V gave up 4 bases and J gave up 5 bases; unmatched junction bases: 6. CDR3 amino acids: CSVGQGLWETQYF. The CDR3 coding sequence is TGCAGCGTTGGACAGGGGCTTTGGGAGACCCAGTACTTC.

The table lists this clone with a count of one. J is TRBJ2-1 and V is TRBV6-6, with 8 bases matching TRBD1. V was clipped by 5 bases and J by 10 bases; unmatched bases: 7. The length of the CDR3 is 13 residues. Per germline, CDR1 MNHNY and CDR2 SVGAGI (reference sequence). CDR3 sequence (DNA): TGTGCCAGCAGTCCCTCAGGGGGCGGAGAGCAGTTCTTC. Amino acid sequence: CASSPSGGGEQFF.

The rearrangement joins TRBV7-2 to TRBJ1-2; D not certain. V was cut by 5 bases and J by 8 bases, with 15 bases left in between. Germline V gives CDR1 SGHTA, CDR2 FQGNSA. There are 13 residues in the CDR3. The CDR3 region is CASSREGAGGYTF. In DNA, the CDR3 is TGTGCCAGCAGCCGAGAGGGCGCGGGCGGCTACACCTTC.

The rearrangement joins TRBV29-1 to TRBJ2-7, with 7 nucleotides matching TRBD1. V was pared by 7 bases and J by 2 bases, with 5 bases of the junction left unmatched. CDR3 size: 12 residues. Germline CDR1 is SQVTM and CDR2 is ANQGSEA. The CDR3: CSAQTGPYEQYF. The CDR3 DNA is TGCAGCGCACAGACAGGGCCCTACGAGCAGTACTTC.

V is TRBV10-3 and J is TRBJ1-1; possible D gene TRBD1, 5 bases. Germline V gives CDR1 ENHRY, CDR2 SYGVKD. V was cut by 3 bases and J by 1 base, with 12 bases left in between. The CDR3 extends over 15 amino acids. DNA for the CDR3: TGTGCCATCAGTGACCGGGGACGGGCGAACACTGAAGCTTTCTTT. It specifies CAISDRGRANTEAFF.

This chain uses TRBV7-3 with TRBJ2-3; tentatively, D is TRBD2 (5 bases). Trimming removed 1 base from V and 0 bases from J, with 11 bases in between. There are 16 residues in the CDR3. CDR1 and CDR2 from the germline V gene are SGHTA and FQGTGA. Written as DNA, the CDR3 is TGTGCCAGCAGCTTAAAAGCTAGCAGGAGCACAGATACGCAGTATTTT. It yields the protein CASSLKASRSTDTQYF.

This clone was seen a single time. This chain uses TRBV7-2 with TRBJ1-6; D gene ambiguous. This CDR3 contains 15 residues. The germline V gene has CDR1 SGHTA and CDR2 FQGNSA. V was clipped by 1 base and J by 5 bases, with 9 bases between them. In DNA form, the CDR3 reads TGTGCCAGCAGCTTAGGTTTTCTAAATAATTCACCCCTCCACTTT. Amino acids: CASSLGFLNNSPLHF.

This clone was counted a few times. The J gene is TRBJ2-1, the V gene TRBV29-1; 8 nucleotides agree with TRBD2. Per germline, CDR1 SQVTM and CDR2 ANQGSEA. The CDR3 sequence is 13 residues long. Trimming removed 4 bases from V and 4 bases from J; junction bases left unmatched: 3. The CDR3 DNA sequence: TGCAGCGTTGGGAGACTAGCGTACAATGAGCAGTTCTTC. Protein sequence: CSVGRLAYNEQFF.

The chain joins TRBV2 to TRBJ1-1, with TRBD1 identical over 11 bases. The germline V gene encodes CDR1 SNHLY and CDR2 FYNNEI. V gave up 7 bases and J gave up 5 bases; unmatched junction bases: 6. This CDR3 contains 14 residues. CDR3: CASTGQGAVTEAFF. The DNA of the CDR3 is TGTGCCAGCACCGGACAGGGGGCAGTTACTGAAGCTTTCTTT.

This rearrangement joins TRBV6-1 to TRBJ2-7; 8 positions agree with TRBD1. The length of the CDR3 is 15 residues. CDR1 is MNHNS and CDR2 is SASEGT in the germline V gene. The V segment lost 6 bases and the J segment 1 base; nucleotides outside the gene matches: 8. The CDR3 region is CASSLDRGRSYEQYF. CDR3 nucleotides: TGTGCCAGCAGCCTTGACAGGGGACGGTCCTACGAGCAGTACTTC.

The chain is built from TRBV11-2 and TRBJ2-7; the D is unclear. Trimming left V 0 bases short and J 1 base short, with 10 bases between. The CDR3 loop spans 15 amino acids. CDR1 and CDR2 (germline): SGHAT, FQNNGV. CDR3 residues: CASSLDNHGSYEQYF. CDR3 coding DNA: TGTGCCAGCAGCTTAGATAACCATGGGTCCTACGAGCAGTACTTC.

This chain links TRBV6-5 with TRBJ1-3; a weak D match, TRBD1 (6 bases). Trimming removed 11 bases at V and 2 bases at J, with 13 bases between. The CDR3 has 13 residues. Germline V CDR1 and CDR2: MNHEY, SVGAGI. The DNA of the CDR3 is TGTGCCGCCAGGGGCAGTGCTGGAAACACCATATATTTT. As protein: CAARGSAGNTIYF.

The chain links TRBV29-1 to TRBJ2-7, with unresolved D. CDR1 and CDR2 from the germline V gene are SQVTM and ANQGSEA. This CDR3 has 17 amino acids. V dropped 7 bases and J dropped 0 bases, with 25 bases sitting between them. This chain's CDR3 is CSAVRLRGANLSYEQYF. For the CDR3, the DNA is TGCAGCGCTGTCCGTCTGCGAGGAGCGAACCTCTCCTACGAGCAGTACTTC.

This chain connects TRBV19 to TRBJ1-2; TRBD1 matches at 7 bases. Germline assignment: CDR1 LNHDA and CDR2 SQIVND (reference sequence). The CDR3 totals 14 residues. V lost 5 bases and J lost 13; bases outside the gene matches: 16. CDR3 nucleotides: TGTGCCAGTAGTTCGTCTCCGGGACAGCCCCGACTCACCTTC. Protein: CASSSSPGQPRLTF.

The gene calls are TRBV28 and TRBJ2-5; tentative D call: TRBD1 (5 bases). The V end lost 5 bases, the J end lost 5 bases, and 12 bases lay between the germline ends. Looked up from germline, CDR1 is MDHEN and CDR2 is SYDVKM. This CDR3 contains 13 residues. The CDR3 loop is CASSIFRGETQYF. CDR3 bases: TGTGCCAGCAGTATCTTTAGGGGCGAGACCCAGTACTTC.

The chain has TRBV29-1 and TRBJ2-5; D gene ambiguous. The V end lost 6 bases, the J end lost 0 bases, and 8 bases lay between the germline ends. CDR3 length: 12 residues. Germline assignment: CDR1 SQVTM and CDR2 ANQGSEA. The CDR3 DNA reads TGCAGCGTCCTAGAGTACCAAGAGACCCAGTACTTC. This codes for CSVLEYQETQYF.

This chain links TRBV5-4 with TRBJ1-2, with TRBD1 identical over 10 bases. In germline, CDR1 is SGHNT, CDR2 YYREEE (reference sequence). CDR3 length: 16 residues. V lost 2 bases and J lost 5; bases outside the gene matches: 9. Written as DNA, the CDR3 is TGTGCCAGCAGCTTAGGGGGAGCGGGACAGGGGTATGGCTACACCTTC. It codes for CASSLGGAGQGYGYTF. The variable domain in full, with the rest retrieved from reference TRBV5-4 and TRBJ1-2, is ETGVTQSPTHLIKTRGQQVTLRCSSQSGHNTVSWYQQALGQGPQFIFQYYREEENGRGNFPPRFSGLQFPNYSSELNVNALELDDSALYLCASSLGGAGQGYGYTFGSGTRLTVV.

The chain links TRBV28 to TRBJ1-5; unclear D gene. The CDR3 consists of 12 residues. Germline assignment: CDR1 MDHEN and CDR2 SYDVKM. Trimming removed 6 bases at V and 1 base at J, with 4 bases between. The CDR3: CASRRSNQPQHF. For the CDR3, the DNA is TGTGCCAGCAGACGAAGCAATCAGCCCCAGCATTTT. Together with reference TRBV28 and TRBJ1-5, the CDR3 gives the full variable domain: DVKVTQSSRYLVKRTGEKVFLECVQDMDHENMFWYRQDPGLGLRLIYFSYDVKMKEKGDIPEGYSVSREKKERFSLILESASTNQTSMYLCASRRSNQPQHFGDGTRLSIL.

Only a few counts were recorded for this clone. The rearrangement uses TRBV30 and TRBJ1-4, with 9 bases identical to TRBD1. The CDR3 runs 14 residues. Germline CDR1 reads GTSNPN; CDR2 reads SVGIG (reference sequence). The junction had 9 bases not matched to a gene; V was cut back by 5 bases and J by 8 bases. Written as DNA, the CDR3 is TGTGCCTGGGCCGTACAGGGGGCGGGAGAAAAACTGTTTTTT. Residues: CAWAVQGAGEKLFF. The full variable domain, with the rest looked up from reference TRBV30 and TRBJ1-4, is SQTIHQWPATLVQPVGSPLSLECTVEGTSNPNLYWYRQAAGRGLQLLFYSVGIGQISSEVPQNLSASRPQDRQFILSSKKLLLSDSGFYLCAWAVQGAGEKLFFGSGTQLSVL.

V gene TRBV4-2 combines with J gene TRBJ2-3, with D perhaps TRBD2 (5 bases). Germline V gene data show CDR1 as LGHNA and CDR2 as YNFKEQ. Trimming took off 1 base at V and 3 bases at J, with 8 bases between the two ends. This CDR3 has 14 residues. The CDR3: CASSQGTGTDTQYF. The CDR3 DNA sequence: TGTGCCAGCAGCCAAGGCACGGGGACAGATACGCAGTATTTT.

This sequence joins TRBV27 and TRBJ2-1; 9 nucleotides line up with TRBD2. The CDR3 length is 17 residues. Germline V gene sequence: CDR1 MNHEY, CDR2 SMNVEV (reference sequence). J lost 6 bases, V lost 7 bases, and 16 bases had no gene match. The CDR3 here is CASTTLVGRGGFNEQFF. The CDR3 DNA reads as TGTGCCAGCACTACTCTAGTGGGGCGGGGGGGCTTCAATGAGCAGTTCTTC.

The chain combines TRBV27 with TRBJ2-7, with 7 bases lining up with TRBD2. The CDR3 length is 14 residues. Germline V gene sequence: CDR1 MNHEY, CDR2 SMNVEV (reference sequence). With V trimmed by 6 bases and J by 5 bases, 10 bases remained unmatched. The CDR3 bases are TGTGCCAGCAGCCCAAGGGGAGGGTTCGACGAGCAGTACTTC. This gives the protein CASSPRGGFDEQYF.